This T cell receptor (beta chain) stems from a study of CD8 T cells in ankylosing spondylitis. General study points: Existing reports had already noted some motif variants in reactive arthritis synovial fluid and blood. What appeared characteristic of ankylosing spondylitis blood was a TCR beta motif of eight highly homologous variants. Disease-associated clones were reportedly significantly overrepresented in matched ankylosing spondylitis synovial fluid.

V dropped 4 bases and J dropped 0 bases, with 16 bases sitting between them. Germline CDR1 MGHRA, CDR2 YSYEKL. This CDR3 is 16 amino acids long. Libraries of TCR beta came from quantitative 5'-RACE with molecular barcodes. Via MiXCR, TCRdb re-called the 5' RACE reads, giving one row per CDR3 protein. The table has roughly 230,000 distinct CDR3 sequences, 15% to 20% seen once. Points on this clonotype: Its antigen is unidentified.

This chain connects TRBV4-1 to TRBJ2-7, with D perhaps given as TRBD1 or TRBD2 (6 bases each). The TCR sequence derives from a male donor with ankylosing spondylitis or in good health (not recorded which). Material for sequencing was blood, either unsorted or a sorted T cell fraction (not recorded which). The DNA for the CDR3 is TGCGCCAGCAGCCCAGCGGCGGGACAAGTCTCCTACGAGCAGTACTTC. Protein: CASSPAAGQVSYEQYF.